This TCR beta chain was identified in a study of circulating and synovial CD4+ cells in juvenile arthritis. Here immunoSEQ multiplex PCR was the method, and the copy in TCRdb shows in-frame clones only, minus some. The sample carries tens of thousands of clones, roughly 96% recorded once. After removal of 5 bases from V and 3 bases from J, the junction contained 12 bases not matched to a gene. This CDR3 contains 15 residues. Germline CDR1 SQVTM, CDR2 ANQGSEA. A word on this clone: No antigen is known for it.

Regarding the study as a whole: Circulating pathogenic-like lymphocytes shared a substantially higher fraction of CDR3 sequences with synovium than bulk blood. Diversity here was lower than in bulk blood CD4 cells.

The source of this sequence is a human donor with juvenile idiopathic arthritis. The chain carries TRBV29-1 and TRBJ1-1; 7 bases match TRBD1. Sequencing input: CD4+ T cells from blood. The CDR3 sequence is CSVFPLDRADTEAFF. For the CDR3, the DNA is TGCAGCGTTTTTCCCCTCGACAGGGCGGACACTGAAGCTTTCTTT.